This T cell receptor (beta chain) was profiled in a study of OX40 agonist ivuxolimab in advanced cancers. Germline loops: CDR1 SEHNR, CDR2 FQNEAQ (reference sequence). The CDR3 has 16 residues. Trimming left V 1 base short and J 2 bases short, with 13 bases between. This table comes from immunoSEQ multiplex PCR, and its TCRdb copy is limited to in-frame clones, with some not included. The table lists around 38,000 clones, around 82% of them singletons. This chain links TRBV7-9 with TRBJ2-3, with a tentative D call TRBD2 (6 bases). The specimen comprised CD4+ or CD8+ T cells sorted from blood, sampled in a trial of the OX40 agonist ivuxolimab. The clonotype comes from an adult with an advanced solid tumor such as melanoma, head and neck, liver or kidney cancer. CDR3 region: CASSLGLASSTDTQYF. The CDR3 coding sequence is TGTGCCAGCAGCTTAGGTCTAGCGAGCTCCACAGATACGCAGTATTTT.